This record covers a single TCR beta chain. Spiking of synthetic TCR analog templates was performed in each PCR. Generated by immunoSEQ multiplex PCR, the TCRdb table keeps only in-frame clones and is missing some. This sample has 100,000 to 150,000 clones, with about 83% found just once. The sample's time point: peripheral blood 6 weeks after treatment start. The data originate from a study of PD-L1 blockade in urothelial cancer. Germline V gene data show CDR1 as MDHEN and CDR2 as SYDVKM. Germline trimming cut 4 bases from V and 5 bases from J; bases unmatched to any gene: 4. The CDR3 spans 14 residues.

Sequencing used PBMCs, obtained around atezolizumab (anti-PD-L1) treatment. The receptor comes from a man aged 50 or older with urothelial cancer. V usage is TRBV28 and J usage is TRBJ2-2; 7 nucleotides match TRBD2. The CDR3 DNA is TGTGCCAGCAGTTGGCGGGAGTTAACCGGGGAGCTGTTTTTT. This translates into CASSWRELTGELFF.